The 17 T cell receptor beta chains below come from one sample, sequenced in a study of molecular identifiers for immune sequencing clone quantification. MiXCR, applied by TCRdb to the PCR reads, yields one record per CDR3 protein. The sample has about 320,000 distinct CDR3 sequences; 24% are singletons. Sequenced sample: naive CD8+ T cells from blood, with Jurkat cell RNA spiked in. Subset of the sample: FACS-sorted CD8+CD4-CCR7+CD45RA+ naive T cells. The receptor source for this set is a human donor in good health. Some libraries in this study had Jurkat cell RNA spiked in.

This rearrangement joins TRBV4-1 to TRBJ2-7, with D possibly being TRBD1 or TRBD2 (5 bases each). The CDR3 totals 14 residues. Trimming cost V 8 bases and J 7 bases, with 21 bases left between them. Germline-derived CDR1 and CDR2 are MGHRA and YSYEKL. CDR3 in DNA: TGCGCCAGCCGCTTACAGGTGACCCGGAGGGAGCAGTACTTC. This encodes CASRLQVTRREQYF.

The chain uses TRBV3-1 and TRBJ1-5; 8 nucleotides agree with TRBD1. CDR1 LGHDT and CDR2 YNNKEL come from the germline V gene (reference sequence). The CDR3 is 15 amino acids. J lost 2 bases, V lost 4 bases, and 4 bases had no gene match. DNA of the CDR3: TGTGCCAGCAGCCCCGACAGGGGCGGCAATCAGCCCCAGCATTTT. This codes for CASSPDRGGNQPQHF.

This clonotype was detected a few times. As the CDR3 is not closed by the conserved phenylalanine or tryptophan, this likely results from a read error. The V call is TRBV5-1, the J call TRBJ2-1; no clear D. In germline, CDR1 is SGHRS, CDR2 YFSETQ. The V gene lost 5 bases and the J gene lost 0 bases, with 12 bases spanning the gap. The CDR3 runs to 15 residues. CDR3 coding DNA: TGCGCCAGCAGGGCCGACCCGAGCTCCTACAATGAGCAGTTCTCC. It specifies CASRADPSSYNEQFS.

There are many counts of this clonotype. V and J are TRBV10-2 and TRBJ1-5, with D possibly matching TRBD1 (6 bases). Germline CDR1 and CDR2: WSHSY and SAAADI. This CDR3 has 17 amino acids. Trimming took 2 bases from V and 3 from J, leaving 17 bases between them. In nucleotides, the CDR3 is TGCGCCAGCAGTGAGACCCTAATGACAGGTCCCAATCAGCCCCAGCATTTT. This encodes CASSETLMTGPNQPQHF.

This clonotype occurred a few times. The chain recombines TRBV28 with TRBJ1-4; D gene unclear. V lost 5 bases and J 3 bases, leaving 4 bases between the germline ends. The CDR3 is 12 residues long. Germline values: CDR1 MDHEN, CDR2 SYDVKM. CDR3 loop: CASSPSNEKLFF. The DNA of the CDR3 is TGTGCCAGCAGTCCGTCTAATGAAAAACTGTTTTTT. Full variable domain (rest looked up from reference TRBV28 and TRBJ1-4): DVKVTQSSRYLVKRTGEKVFLECVQDMDHENMFWYRQDPGLGLRLIYFSYDVKMKEKGDIPEGYSVSREKKERFSLILESASTNQTSMYLCASSPSNEKLFFGSGTQLSVL.

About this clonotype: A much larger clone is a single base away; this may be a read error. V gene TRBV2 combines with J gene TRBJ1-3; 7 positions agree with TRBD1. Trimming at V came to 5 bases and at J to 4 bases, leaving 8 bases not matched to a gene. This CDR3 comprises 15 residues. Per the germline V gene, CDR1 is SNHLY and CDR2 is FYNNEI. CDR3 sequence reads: CASSIRQGVGNTIYF. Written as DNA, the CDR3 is TGTGCCAGCAGTATTAGACAGGGTGTAGGAAACACCATATATTTT. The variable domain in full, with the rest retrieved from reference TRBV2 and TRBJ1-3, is EPEVTQTPSHQVTQMGQEVILRCVPISNHLYFYWYRQILGQKVEFLVSFYNNEISEKSEIFDDQFSVERPDGSNFTLKIRSTKLEDSAMYFCASSIRQGVGNTIYFGEGSWLTVV.

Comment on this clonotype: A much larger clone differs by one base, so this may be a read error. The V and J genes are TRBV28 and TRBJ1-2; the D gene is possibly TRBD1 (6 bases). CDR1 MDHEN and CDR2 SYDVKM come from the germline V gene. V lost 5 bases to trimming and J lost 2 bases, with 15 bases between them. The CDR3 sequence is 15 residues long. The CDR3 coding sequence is TGTGCCAGCAGTCAGACAGGAATTTACAACTATGGCTACACCTTC. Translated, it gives CASSQTGIYNYGYTF.

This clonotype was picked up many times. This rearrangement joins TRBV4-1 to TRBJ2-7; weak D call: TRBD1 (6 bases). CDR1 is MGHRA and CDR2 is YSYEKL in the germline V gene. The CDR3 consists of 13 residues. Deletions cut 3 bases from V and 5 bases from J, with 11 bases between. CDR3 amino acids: CASSQENRDEQYF. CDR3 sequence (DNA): TGCGCCAGCAGCCAGGAGAACAGGGACGAGCAGTACTTC.

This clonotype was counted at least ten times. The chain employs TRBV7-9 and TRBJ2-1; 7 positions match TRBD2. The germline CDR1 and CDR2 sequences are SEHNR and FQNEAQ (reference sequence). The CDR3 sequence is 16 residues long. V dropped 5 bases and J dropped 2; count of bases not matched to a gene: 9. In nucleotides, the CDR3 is TGTGCCAGCAGCCCGGGTGGAAGCGGGACCTACAATGAGCAGTTCTTC. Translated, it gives CASSPGGSGTYNEQFF.

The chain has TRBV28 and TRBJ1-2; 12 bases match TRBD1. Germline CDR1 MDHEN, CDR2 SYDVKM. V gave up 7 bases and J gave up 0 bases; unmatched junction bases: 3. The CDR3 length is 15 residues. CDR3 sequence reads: CASKGDRGPNYGYTF. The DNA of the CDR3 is TGTGCCAGCAAAGGGGACAGGGGGCCTAACTATGGCTACACCTTC.

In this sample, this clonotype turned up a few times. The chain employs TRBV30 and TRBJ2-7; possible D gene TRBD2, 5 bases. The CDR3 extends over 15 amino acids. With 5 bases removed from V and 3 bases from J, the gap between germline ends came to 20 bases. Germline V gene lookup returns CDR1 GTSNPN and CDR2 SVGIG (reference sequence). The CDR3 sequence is CAWGLGPPGVYEQYF. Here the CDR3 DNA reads TGTGCCTGGGGACTTGGACCGCCAGGTGTCTACGAGCAGTACTTC.

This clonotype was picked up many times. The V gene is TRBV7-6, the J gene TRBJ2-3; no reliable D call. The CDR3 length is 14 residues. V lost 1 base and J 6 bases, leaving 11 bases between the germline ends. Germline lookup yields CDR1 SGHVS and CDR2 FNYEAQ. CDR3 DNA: TGTGCCAGCAGCTTAGTAGGTCCCAGGGATACGCAGTATTTT. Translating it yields CASSLVGPRDTQYF.

The chain's CDR3 is CASSEDQGWYTEAFF. The DNA of the CDR3 is TGCGCCAGCAGTGAGGATCAGGGATGGTACACTGAAGCTTTCTTT. The gene calls are TRBV5-1 and TRBJ1-1, with D tentatively TRBD1 (5 bases). The CDR3 covers 15 residues. Germline CDR1 reads SGHRS; CDR2 reads YFSETQ. V lost 5 bases and J lost 3, with 17 bases in between.

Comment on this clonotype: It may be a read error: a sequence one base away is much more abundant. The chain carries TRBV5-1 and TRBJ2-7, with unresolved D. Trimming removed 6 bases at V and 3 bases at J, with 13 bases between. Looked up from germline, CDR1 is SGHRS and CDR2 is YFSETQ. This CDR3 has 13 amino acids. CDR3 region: CASKATGFYEQYF. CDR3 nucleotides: TGCGCCAGCAAGGCTACCGGCTTCTACGAGCAGTACTTC.

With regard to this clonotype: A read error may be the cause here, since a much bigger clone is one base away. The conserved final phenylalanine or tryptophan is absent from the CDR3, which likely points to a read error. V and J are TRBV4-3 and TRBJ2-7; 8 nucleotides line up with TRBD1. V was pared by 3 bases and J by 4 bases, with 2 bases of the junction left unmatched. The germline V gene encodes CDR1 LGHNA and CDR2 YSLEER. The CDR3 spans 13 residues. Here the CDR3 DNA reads TGCGCCAGCAGCCAGGACAGGGTGTACGAGCAGTACCTC. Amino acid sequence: CASSQDRVYEQYL.

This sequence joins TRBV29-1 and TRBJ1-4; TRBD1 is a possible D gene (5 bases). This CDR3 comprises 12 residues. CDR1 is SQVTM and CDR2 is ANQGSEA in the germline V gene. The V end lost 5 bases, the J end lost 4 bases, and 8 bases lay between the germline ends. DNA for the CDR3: TGCAGCGTTCTTGGGGGTAATGAAAAACTGTTTTTT. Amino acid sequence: CSVLGGNEKLFF.

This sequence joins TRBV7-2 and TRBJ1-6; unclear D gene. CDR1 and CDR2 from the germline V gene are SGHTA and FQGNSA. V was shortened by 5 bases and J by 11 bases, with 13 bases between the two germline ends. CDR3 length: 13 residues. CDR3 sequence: CASSQAGNTPLHF. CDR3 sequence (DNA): TGTGCCAGCAGCCAGGCCGGTAACACACCCCTCCACTTT.